This entry lists 20 T cell receptor beta chains sequenced from one sample in a study of vaccination and CD4 T cells after COVID-19. These TCRs' antigens remain unknown. The treatment: roughly nine-day PBMC culture with coronavirus spike peptide pools or control peptides (ViraFEST assay). Samples of CD4+ T cells were obtained from the unexposed donor before the COVID-19 pandemic (2011-2018). The Oncomine TCR Beta short-read assay sequenced DNA from cultured CD4+ T cells. One entry per CDR3 protein, called by TCRdb with MiXCR from the PCR reads. The table includes 8,000 to 10,000 distinct CDR3 sequences, 35% to 40% detected once. The sequencing input was CD4+ T cells from blood, cultured in vitro. The receptors come from a human donor in good health.

J is TRBJ2-1 and V is TRBV6-5; the D gene is possibly TRBD2 (6 bases). Germline CDR1 and CDR2: MNHEY and SVGAGI. V dropped 4 bases and J dropped 8 bases, with 15 bases sitting between them. This CDR3 has 14 residues. The DNA of the CDR3 is TGTGCCAGCAGTTCCGAGGGGAGGTACGATGAGCAGTTCTTC. Translation: CASSSEGRYDEQFF.

The gene calls are TRBV7-9 and TRBJ1-4; D call uncertain. Germline values: CDR1 SEHNR, CDR2 FQNEAQ (reference sequence). V lost 3 bases and J lost 0, with 5 bases in between. The length of the CDR3 is 14 residues. DNA of the CDR3: TGTGCCAGCAGCTTCAGCGCAACTAATGAAAAACTGTTTTTT. Translated: CASSFSATNEKLFF.

This clonotype was seen a few times. The V call is TRBV7-2, the J call TRBJ2-4; D perhaps matches TRBD1 (5 bases). CDR1 is SGHTA and CDR2 is FQGNSA in the germline V gene. This CDR3 is 16 amino acids long. The germline V and J ends were trimmed by 1 base and 2 bases, with 12 bases remaining between them. CDR3 bases: TGTGCCAGCAGCTTAGACGGTGGACAAACCAAAAACATTCAGTACTTC. Translating it yields CASSLDGGQTKNIQYF.

This sequence joins TRBV12-3 or TRBV12-4 and TRBJ1-2; D possibly corresponds to TRBD1 (6 bases). Trimming took off 4 bases at V and 4 bases at J, with 13 bases between the two ends. CDR3 length: 14 amino acids. The CDR3 region is CASSWGRGFYGYTF. The DNA for the CDR3 is TGTGCCAGCAGTTGGGGTAGGGGGTTCTATGGCTACACCTTC.

The V gene is TRBV10-3, the J gene TRBJ1-6; a possible D gene is TRBD1 (6 bases). This CDR3 contains 12 residues. With 7 bases removed from V and 10 bases from J, the gap between germline ends came to 11 bases. CDR1 is ENHRY, CDR2 SYGVKD, per germline. CDR3 residues: CAIKGVDSPLHF. The CDR3, as DNA: TGTGCCATCAAGGGGGTGGACTCACCCCTCCACTTT.

The J gene is TRBJ2-5, the V gene TRBV5-4; tentatively, D is TRBD1 or TRBD2 (6 bases each). Per the germline V gene, CDR1 is SGHNT and CDR2 is YYREEE (reference sequence). The V end was cut by 0 bases, the J end by 5 bases, with 17 bases between. The CDR3 is made up of 16 amino acids. The CDR3 sequence is CASSLELPGARETQYF. The CDR3 DNA reads as TGTGCCAGCAGCTTGGAGTTACCGGGGGCTCGGGAGACCCAGTACTTC.

V usage is TRBV27 and J usage is TRBJ1-2; D gene unclear. CDR1 is MNHEY, CDR2 SMNVEV, per germline (reference sequence). The CDR3 consists of 15 residues. Trimming left V 8 bases short and J 5 bases short, with 21 bases between. The CDR3 spells CASGFSQNRGYGYTF. CDR3 nucleotide sequence: TGTGCCAGCGGATTCTCTCAAAACCGAGGATATGGCTACACCTTC.

The V and J genes are TRBV18 and TRBJ1-5; D is uncertain. Germline V CDR1 and CDR2: KGHSH, LQKENI. V gave up 8 bases and J gave up 2 bases, with 16 bases separating them. The CDR3 is made up of 15 amino acids. CDR3 nucleotides: TGTGCCAGCGCGATAGGGATTTCGGGCAATCAGCCCCAGCATTTT. Residues: CASAIGISGNQPQHF.

The chain recombines TRBV28 with TRBJ1-4, with D perhaps TRBD1 (5 bases). This CDR3 contains 16 residues. Germline CDR1 MDHEN, CDR2 SYDVKM. V was pared by 6 bases and J by 3 bases, with 17 bases between. This CDR3 reads CASRSYEGSSNEKLFF. The CDR3 bases are TGTGCCAGCAGGAGCTATGAGGGGTCGTCTAATGAAAAACTGTTTTTT.

The chain recombines TRBV12-3 or TRBV12-4 with TRBJ2-3; D is undetermined. Between the trimmed V and J ends, which lost 8 bases and 4 bases, there was a span of 16 bases. The CDR3 has 14 residues. The CDR3 protein is CASSHPLWPDTQYF. CDR3 coding DNA: TGTGCCAGCTCTCACCCCCTATGGCCAGATACGCAGTATTTT.

This sequence joins TRBV5-1 and TRBJ2-1, with unresolved D. This CDR3 contains 16 residues. Trimming shortened V by 1 base and J by 0 bases, and 11 bases separated the two germline ends. The V gene's germline CDR1 is SGHRS and CDR2 YFSETQ. This CDR3 reads CASSLRHTSSYNEQFF. Written as DNA, the CDR3 is TGCGCCAGCAGCTTGAGACACACGAGCTCCTACAATGAGCAGTTCTTC.

This clonotype showed up just a few times. The CDR3 reads CASSQGSLGGITDTQYF. The CDR3 DNA is TGCGCCAGCAGCCAAGGGAGCTTGGGGGGCATTACAGATACGCAGTATTTT. The V call is TRBV4-3, the J call TRBJ2-3; D is tentatively TRBD1 or TRBD2 (6 bases each). The CDR3 covers 17 residues. Germline V gene data show CDR1 as LGHNA and CDR2 as YSLEER. V was clipped by 1 base and J by 3 bases, with 17 bases between them.

The chain recombines TRBV20-1 with TRBJ2-3; 11 positions match TRBD2. The CDR3 loop spans 17 amino acids. Germline values: CDR1 DFQATT, CDR2 SNEGSKA (reference sequence). V lost 2 bases and J lost 0; bases outside the gene matches: 7. Here the CDR3 DNA reads TGCAGTGCTAGAAAAGACGGGACTAGCGGCAGCACAGATACGCAGTATTTT. Protein sequence: CSARKDGTSGSTDTQYF.

V usage is TRBV20-1 and J usage is TRBJ2-7; no definite D call. Trimming took off 1 base at V and 5 bases at J, with 15 bases between the two ends. CDR1 and CDR2 (germline): DFQATT, SNEGSKA (reference sequence). The CDR3 has 14 residues. The DNA for the CDR3 is TGCAGTGCTAGAGGGGTAAGGGATCATGACGAGCAGTACTTC. Its translation: CSARGVRDHDEQYF.

The CDR3 is CASSFRGAYGYTF. The CDR3 nucleotides read TGTGCCAGCAGTTTCCGGGGTGCCTATGGCTACACCTTC. V and J are TRBV28 and TRBJ1-2; D gene uncertain. V was trimmed by 3 bases and J by 4 bases, leaving 9 bases between them. The CDR3 length is 13 residues. Germline CDR1 and CDR2: MDHEN and SYDVKM.

A few counts support this clonotype. This chain connects TRBV7-2 to TRBJ2-3, with 9 bases identical to TRBD2. The ends lost 4 bases at V and 0 bases at J; junction bases unmatched: 2. CDR3 length: 15 residues. Germline V gene sequence: CDR1 SGHTA, CDR2 FQGNSA. CDR3 sequence: CASSWTSASTDTQYF. The CDR3 bases are TGTGCCAGCAGCTGGACTAGCGCTAGCACAGATACGCAGTATTTT.

There are a few counts of this clonotype. The chain links TRBV6-2 or TRBV6-3 to TRBJ1-5, with D maybe TRBD1 (6 bases). In germline, CDR1 is MNHEY, CDR2 SVGEGT. The CDR3 runs to 14 residues. With 7 bases removed from V and 4 bases from J, the gap between germline ends came to 14 bases. This chain's CDR3 is CASTHRGENQPQHF. In DNA, the CDR3 is TGTGCCAGCACTCATAGGGGGGAAAATCAGCCCCAGCATTTT.

This clonotype was seen a handful of times. The gene calls are TRBV27 and TRBJ1-2; possible D gene TRBD1, 5 bases. The length of the CDR3 is 12 residues. With 2 bases removed from V and 8 bases from J, the gap between germline ends came to 9 bases. From germline, CDR1 is MNHEY and CDR2 SMNVEV (reference sequence). CDR3 DNA: TGTGCCAGCAGTTTACGGGGCGGCGGCTACACCTTC. Protein product: CASSLRGGGYTF.

V and J are TRBV20-1 and TRBJ2-2; D not resolved. The V end was cut by 5 bases, the J end by 1 base, with 8 bases between. The CDR3 sequence is 13 residues long. Germline V gene sequence: CDR1 DFQATT, CDR2 SNEGSKA (reference sequence). The CDR3 loop is CSASDLNTGELFF. The DNA for the CDR3 is TGCAGTGCTTCAGACCTGAACACCGGGGAGCTGTTTTTT.

In this sample, this clonotype turned up a few times. The CDR3 DNA reads as TGTGCCACCAGTGATCCCGTGACAGATACGCAGTATTTT. Translation gives CATSDPVTDTQYF. This chain links TRBV24-1 with TRBJ2-3; D is unclear. This CDR3 spans 13 amino acids. Germline assignment: CDR1 KGHDR and CDR2 SFDVKD. V lost 3 bases to trimming and J lost 3 bases, with 6 bases between them.